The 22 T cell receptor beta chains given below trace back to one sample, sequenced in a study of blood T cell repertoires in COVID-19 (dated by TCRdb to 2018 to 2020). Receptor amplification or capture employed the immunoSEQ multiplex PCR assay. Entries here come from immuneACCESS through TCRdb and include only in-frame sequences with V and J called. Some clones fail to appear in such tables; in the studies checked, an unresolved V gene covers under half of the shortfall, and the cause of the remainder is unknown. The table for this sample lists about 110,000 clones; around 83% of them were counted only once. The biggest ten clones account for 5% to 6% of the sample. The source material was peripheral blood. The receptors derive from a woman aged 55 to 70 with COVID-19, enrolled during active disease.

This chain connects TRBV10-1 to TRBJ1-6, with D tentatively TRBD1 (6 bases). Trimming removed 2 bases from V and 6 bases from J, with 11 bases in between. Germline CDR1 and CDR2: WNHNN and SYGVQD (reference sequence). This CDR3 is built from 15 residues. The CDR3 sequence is CASSEHRVSNSPLHF. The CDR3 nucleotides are TGCGCCAGCAGTGAGCACAGGGTTAGTAATTCACCCCTCCACTTT.

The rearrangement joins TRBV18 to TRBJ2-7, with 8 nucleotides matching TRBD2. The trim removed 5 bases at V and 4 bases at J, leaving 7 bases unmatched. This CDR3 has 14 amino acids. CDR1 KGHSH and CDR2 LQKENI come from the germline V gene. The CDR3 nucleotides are TGTGCCAGCTCAGGCGTGGCGGGGGGTTACGAGCAGTACTTC. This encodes CASSGVAGGYEQYF.

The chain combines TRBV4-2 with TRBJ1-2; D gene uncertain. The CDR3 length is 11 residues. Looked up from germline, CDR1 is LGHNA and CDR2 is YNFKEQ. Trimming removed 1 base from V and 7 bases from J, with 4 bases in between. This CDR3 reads CASSQGGGYTF. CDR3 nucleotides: TGTGCCAGCAGCCAAGGCGGTGGCTACACCTTC.

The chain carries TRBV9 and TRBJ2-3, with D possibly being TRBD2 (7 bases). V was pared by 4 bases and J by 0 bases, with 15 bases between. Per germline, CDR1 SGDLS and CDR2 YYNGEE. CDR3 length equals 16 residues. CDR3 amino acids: CASSPRRGASTDTQYF. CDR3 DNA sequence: TGTGCCAGCAGCCCCCGACGGGGGGCTAGCACAGATACGCAGTATTTT.

The CDR3 loop is CASSLVGASTDTQYF. The DNA of the CDR3 is TGTGCCAGCAGCTTAGTAGGGGCATCCACAGATACGCAGTATTTT. V is TRBV7-2 and J is TRBJ2-3; D possibly corresponds to TRBD1 (5 bases). Deletions cut 1 base from V and 2 bases from J, with 10 bases between. The length of the CDR3 is 15 residues. Germline loops: CDR1 SGHTA, CDR2 FQGNSA.

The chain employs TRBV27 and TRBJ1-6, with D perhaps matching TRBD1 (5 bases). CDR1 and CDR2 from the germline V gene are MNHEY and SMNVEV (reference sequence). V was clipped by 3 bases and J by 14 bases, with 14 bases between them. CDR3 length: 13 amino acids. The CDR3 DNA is TGTGCCAGCAGTTTGGGGGGGGAGGAGTCCCTCCACTTT. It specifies CASSLGGEESLHF.

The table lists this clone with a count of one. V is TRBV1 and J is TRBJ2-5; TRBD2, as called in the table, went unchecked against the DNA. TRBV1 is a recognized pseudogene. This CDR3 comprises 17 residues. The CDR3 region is CTSSQDPSGLEQETQYF. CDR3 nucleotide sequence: TGCACCAGCAGCCAAGATCCTTCGGGACTAGAACAAGAGACCCAGTACTTC.

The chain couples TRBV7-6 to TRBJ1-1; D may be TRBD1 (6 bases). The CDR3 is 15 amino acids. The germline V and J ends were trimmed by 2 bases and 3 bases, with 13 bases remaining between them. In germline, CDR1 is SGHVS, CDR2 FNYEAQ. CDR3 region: CASSLSWGLDTEAFF. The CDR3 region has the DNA TGTGCCAGCAGCTTATCATGGGGGCTGGACACTGAAGCTTTCTTT.

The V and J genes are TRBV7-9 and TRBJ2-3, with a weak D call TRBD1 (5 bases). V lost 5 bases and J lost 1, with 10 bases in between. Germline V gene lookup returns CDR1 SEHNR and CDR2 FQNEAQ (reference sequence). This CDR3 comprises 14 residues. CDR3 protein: CASSPPTGTDTQYF. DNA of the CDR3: TGTGCCAGCAGCCCTCCGACAGGCACAGATACGCAGTATTTT.

The CDR3 region has the DNA TGTGCCAGCAGCTCGGGAACGGACAGTTACACAGATACGCAGTATTTT. Translated, it gives CASSSGTDSYTDTQYF. The V and J genes are TRBV11-3 and TRBJ2-3; D is perhaps TRBD1 (6 bases). There are 16 residues in the CDR3. The V gene's germline CDR1 is SGHNT and CDR2 YENEEA. V was cut by 4 bases and J by 2 bases, with 16 bases left in between. Full variable domain (missing parts from reference TRBV11-3 and TRBJ2-3): EAGVVQSPRYKIIEKKQPVAFWCNPISGHNTLYWYLQNLGQGPELLIRYENEEAVDDSQLPKDRFSAERLKGVDSTLKIQPAELGDSAVYLCASSSGTDSYTDTQYFGPGTRLTVL.

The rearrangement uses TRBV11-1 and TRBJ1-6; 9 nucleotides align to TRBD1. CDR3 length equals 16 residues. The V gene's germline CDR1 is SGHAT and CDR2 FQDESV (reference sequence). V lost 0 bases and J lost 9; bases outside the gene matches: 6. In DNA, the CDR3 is TGTGCCAGCAGCTTAGCGGCGGGACAGGGAAGTTCACCCCTCCACTTT. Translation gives CASSLAAGQGSSPLHF.

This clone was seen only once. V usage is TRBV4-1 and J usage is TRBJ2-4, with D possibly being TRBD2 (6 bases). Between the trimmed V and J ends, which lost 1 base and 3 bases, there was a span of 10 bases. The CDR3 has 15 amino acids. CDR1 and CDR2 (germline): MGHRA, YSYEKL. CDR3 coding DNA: TGCGCCAGCAGCCAAGGGGGGGACGGCAAAAACATTCAGTACTTC. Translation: CASSQGGDGKNIQYF.

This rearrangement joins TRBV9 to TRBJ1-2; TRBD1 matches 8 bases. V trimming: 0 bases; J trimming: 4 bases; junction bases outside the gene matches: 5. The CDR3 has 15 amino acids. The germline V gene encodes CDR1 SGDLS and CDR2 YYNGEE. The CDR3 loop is CASSVEPGGGYGYTF. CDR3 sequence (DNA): TGTGCCAGCAGCGTAGAACCAGGGGGCGGCTATGGCTACACCTTC.

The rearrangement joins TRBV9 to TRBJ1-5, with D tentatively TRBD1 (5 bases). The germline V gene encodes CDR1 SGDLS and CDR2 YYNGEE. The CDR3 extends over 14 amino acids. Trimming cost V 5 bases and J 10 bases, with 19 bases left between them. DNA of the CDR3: TGTGCCAGCAGTACTCACGGGGGAGGAGAACCCCAGCATTTT. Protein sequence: CASSTHGGGEPQHF.

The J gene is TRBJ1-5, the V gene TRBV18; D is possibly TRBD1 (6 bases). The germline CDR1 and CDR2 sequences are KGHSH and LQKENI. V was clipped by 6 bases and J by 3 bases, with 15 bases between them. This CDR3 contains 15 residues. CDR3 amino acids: CASSPGQGHNQPQHF. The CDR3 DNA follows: TGTGCCAGCTCCCCTGGGCAGGGACACAATCAGCCCCAGCATTTT.

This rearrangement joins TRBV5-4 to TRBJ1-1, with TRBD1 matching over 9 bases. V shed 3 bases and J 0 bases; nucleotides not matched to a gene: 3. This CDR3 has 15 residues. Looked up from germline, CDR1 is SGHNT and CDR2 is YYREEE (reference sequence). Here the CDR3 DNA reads TGTGCCAGCAGCTCCGGACAGGGGCTGAACACTGAAGCTTTCTTT. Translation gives CASSSGQGLNTEAFF.

The CDR3 DNA follows: TGTGCCAGCAGCCCCACGCTCGGGGGCAATCAGCCCCAGCATTTT. The encoded protein is CASSPTLGGNQPQHF. The rearrangement joins TRBV7-6 to TRBJ1-5; D unclear. The V gene lost 5 bases and the J gene lost 2 bases, with 13 bases spanning the gap. The CDR3 is 15 residues long. From germline, CDR1 is SGHVS and CDR2 FNYEAQ.

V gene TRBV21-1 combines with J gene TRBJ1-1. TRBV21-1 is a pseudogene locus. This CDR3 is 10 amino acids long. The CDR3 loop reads CASSNCPLRF. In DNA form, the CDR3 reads TGTGCCAGCAGCAACTGTCCCCTCCGCTTT.

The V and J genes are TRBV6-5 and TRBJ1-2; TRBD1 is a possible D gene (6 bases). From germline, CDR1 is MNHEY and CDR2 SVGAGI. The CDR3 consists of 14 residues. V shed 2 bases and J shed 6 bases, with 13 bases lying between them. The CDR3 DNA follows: TGTGCCAGCAGTTACATAGGACAGTTAAATGGCTACACCTTC. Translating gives CASSYIGQLNGYTF.

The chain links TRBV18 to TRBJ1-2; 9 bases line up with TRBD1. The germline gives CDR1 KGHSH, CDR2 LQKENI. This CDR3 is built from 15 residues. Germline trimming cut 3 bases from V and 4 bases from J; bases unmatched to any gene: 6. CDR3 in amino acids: CASSPPGQGAYGYTF. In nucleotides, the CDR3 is TGTGCCAGCTCACCTCCGGGACAGGGTGCCTATGGCTACACCTTC.

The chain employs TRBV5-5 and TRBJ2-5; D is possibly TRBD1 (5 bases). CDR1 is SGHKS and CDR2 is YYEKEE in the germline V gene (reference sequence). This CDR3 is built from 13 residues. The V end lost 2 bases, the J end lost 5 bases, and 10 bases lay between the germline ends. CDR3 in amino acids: CASSFQGKETQYF. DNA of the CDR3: TGTGCCAGCAGCTTCCAGGGCAAGGAGACCCAGTACTTC.

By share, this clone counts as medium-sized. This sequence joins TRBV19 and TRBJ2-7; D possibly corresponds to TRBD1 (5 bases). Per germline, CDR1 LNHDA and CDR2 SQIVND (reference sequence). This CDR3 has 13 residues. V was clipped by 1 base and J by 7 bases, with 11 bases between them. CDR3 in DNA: TGTGCCAGTAGTATAGTTCAGGGTTCAGAGCAGTACTTC. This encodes CASSIVQGSEQYF.